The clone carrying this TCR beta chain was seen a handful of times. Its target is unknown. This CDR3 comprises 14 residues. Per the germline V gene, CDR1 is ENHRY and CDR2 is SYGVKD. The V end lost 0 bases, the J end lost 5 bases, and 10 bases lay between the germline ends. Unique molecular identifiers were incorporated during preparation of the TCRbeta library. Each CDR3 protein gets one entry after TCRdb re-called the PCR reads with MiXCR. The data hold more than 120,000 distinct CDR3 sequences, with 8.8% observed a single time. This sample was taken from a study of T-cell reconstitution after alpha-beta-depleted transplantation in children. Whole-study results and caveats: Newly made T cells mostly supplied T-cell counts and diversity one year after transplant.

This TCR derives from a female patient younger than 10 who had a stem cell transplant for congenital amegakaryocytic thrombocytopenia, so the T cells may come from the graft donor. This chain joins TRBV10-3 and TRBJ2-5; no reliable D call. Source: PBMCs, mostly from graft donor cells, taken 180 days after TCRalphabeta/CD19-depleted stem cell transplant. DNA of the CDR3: TGTGCCATCAGTGAGTCGAATCTAGTCGAGACCCAGTACTTC. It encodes CAISESNLVETQYF.